Listed below are T cell receptor beta chains from one sample, sequenced in a study of technical replicates of blood from a few donors. Sequencing was performed with immunoSEQ multiplex PCR; in TCRdb, only in-frame clones are kept and a portion is missing. Of roughly 70,000 clones in the sample, 90% to 95% were seen once. Sequencing was carried out using PBMCs. The receptor set was obtained from a human donor in good health. Some clones in this sample may be carry-over from other donors' samples. Both conserved end residues are part of each CDR3. D genes are given only for firm matches. A clone size is listed for some rows: how often the clone was seen (once, few, many), or a class if it is expanded.

D	V	length	J	size	DNA	CDR3
.	TRBV7-9	15	TRBJ2-5	.	TGTGCCAGCAGCGTACCGGGGTCGGTTAAAGAGACCCAGTACTTC	CASSVPGSVKETQYF
.	TRBV10-3	12	TRBJ1-2	.	TGTGCCATCAGTAGACAGAACTATGGCTACACCTTC	CAISRQNYGYTF
TRBD1	TRBV30	13	TRBJ2-7	.	TGTGCCTGGAGTCACAGGGGGACGTACGAGCAGTACTTC	CAWSHRGTYEQYF
TRBD1	TRBV5-1	15	TRBJ2-1	.	TGCGCCAGCAGCGAGGGACAGAGAAGCGTCAATGAGCAGTTCTTC	CASSEGQRSVNEQFF
.	TRBV9	16	TRBJ1-3	.	TGTGCCAGCAGCGGAAGGGGGTTTGGCTCTGGAAACACCATATATTTT	CASSGRGFGSGNTIYF
TRBD1	TRBV18	17	TRBJ1-2	.	TGTGCCAGCTCACCAGGAGAGGGGGACAGGCGATCGGGGGGCTACACCTTC	CASSPGEGDRRSGGYTF
TRBD2	TRBV11-2	16	TRBJ2-7	.	TGTGCCAGCAGCTTAGCCCCCGGGACTAGCGGGTACGAGCAGTACTTC	CASSLAPGTSGYEQYF
.	TRBV10-2	13	TRBJ1-1	.	TGCGCCAGCAGTGCACAGGCGCGCACTGAAGCTTTCTTT	CASSAQARTEAFF
TRBD1	TRBV6-1	15	TRBJ1-2	.	TGTGCCAGCAGTGAACTAGGGACAGGGACAAGTGGCTACACCTTC	CASSELGTGTSGYTF
.	TRBV28	15	TRBJ2-7	.	TGTGCCAGCAGTTTGCCCAGGGGCAGCTCCTACGAGCAGTACTTC	CASSLPRGSSYEQYF
.	TRBV15	14	TRBJ1-1	.	TGTGCCACCAGCCTAGGTAGAAGGAACACTGAAGCTTTCTTT	CATSLGRRNTEAFF
TRBD1	TRBV30	15	TRBJ1-1	.	TGTGCCTGGAGGGGGTGGGACAGGGAGAGCACTGAAGCTTTCTTT	CAWRGWDRESTEAFF
.	TRBV9	14	TRBJ2-1	.	TGTGCCAGCGCCCGTGAACTACCACTACGGGAGCAGTTCTTC	CASARELPLREQFF
TRBD2	TRBV9	15	TRBJ2-5	.	TGTGCCAGCAGCTATAGCGGGGGGTACAAAGAGACCCAGTACTTC	CASSYSGGYKETQYF
.	TRBV5-4	15	TRBJ2-5	.	TGTGCCAGCAGCTTCTACGCGGGGCGGCAAGAGACCCAGTACTTC	CASSFYAGRQETQYF
TRBD2	TRBV13	17	TRBJ2-3	once	TGTGCCAGCAGCTCCGAGGGACTAGCGAGTCGGACAGATACGCAGTATTTT	CASSSEGLASRTDTQYF
TRBD2	TRBV2	15	TRBJ2-3	.	TGTGCCAGCAGTCCGACTAGCGGGGGGGCGCGTACGCAGTATTTT	CASSPTSGGARTQYF
TRBD1	TRBV5-5	15	TRBJ2-3	.	TGTGCCAGCAGCTTGGCACCGGGACAGAGAGATACGCAGTATTTT	CASSLAPGQRDTQYF
.	TRBV6-5	13	TRBJ2-1	.	TGTGCCAGCAGTCTCCTAGAGACGAATGAGCAGTTCTTC	CASSLLETNEQFF
.	TRBV6-1	15	TRBJ1-4	.	TGTGCCAGCACCCTAATCCAGGGGACTAATGAAAAACTGTTTTTT	CASTLIQGTNEKLFF
.	TRBV9	16	TRBJ2-2	.	TGTGCCAGCAGCGTAGTAGGGGCGATGGGGTCCGGGGAGCTGTTTTTT	CASSVVGAMGSGELFF
.	TRBV5-6	16	TRBJ1-2	.	TGTGCCAGCAGCTTGGGTAACCCGGAGGGAGGCTATGGCTACACCTTC	CASSLGNPEGGYGYTF
.	TRBV5-1	14	TRBJ1-3	once	TGCGCCAGCAGCTTGACACCCTCTGGAAACACCATATATTTT	CASSLTPSGNTIYF
TRBD2	TRBV7-6	17	TRBJ2-2	.	TGTGCCAGCAGCTTAGTGGGACTAGCAGGCGACACCGGGGAGCTGTTTTTT	CASSLVGLAGDTGELFF
TRBD2	TRBV4-2	16	TRBJ2-5	.	TGTGCCAGCAGCCGAAAAGCGGGGGACGCCCAAGAGACCCAGTACTTC	CASSRKAGDAQETQYF
.	TRBV21-1	20	TRBJ1-5	.	TGTGCCAGCAGCAAAGCGCGGGACAGGGGAGTTTATAGGAGCAATCAGCCCCAGCATTTT	CASSKARDRGVYRSNQPQHF
TRBD1	TRBV5-1	14	TRBJ2-5	.	TGCGCCAGCAGCACCGGGACAGGGCAAGAGACCCAGTACTTC	CASSTGTGQETQYF
.	TRBV12-5	12	TRBJ2-3	.	TGTGCTAGTGGTATAGGGGCAGATACGCAGTATTTT	CASGIGADTQYF
.	TRBV9	14	TRBJ2-3	.	TGTGCCAGCAGCGCGCGACTTAGCACAGATACGCAGTATTTT	CASSARLSTDTQYF
TRBD1	TRBV5-5	14	TRBJ2-7	.	TGTGCCAGCAGGATGACAGGGGAGGACTACGAGCAGTACTTC	CASRMTGEDYEQYF
TRBD2	TRBV5-1	14	TRBJ2-1	few	TGCGCCAGCAGCTTCACGGGGGGCTACAATGAGCAGTTCTTC	CASSFTGGYNEQFF
TRBD2	TRBV27	14	TRBJ2-1	.	TGTGCCAGCAGGACACTAGCGGGCACTAATGAGCAGTTCTTC	CASRTLAGTNEQFF
TRBD2	TRBV13	15	TRBJ2-7	.	TGTGCCAGCAGCTCCCGTCAGCGGGGAACCTACGAGCAGTACTTC	CASSSRQRGTYEQYF
.	TRBV19	12	TRBJ1-1	.	TGTGCCAGTAGTCTCGGACAGACCGAAGCTTTCTTT	CASSLGQTEAFF
.	TRBV9	12	TRBJ2-4	.	TGTGCCAGCAGCGTACAGGGGAACATTCAGTACTTC	CASSVQGNIQYF
TRBD1	TRBV27	15	TRBJ1-2	.	TGTGCCAGCAGTTCCATAGGACAGGGAGGATATGGCTACACCTTC	CASSSIGQGGYGYTF
.	TRBV7-2	14	TRBJ1-4	.	TGTGCCAGCAGCTCACAGGGAAACGATGAAAAACTGTTTTTT	CASSSQGNDEKLFF
TRBD1	TRBV7-9	16	TRBJ2-7	.	TGTGCCAGCAGCTTAGTTTTGACAGGGGGCACCTACGAGCAGTACTTC	CASSLVLTGGTYEQYF
.	TRBV7-9	14	TRBJ1-6	.	TGTGCCAGCAGCCTGGACAGACGAAATTCACCCCTCCACTTT	CASSLDRRNSPLHF
.	TRBV18	15	TRBJ2-5	.	TGTGCCAGCTCCCCAATCCCCCAGGTCTGGGAGACCCAGTACTTC	CASSPIPQVWETQYF
TRBD2	TRBV5-4	15	TRBJ2-7	.	TGTGCCAGCAGCACTACGGGACTACTTACCTACGAGCAGTACTTC	CASSTTGLLTYEQYF
.	TRBV7-2	11	TRBJ2-5	.	TGTGCCAGCAGCCAACAGCTGACCCAGTACTTC	CASSQQLTQYF
TRBD1	TRBV11-1	14	TRBJ1-1	.	TGTGCCAGCAGCCGGGACAGGGGGTTCGCTGAAGCTTTCTTT	CASSRDRGFAEAFF
.	TRBV7-2	14	TRBJ1-6	.	TGTGCCAGCAGCTTACGGCAGGGAAATTCACCCCTCCACTTT	CASSLRQGNSPLHF
.	TRBV11-1	14	TRBJ2-2	.	TGTGCCAGCAGTCGTAGGAGGGCACCCGGGGAGCTGTTTTTT	CASSRRRAPGELFF
TRBD1	TRBV25-1	16	TRBJ2-7	.	TGTGCCAGCAGCCCCTCGGGCAGGGGGAACCACTACGAGCAGTACTTC	CASSPSGRGNHYEQYF
.	TRBV5-6	15	TRBJ2-7	.	TGTGCCAGCAGCCGCCGGCGCGGGTTCTCCTACGAGCAGTACTTC	CASSRRRGFSYEQYF
.	TRBV7-9	17	TRBJ2-1	.	TGTGCCAGCACTTATGGGGGCCCTGGAGGAATAACGAATGAGCAGTTCTTC	CASTYGGPGGITNEQFF
.	TRBV5-1	13	TRBJ2-7	.	TGCGCCAGCAGCTTGACTGATCTCTACGAGCAGTACTTC	CASSLTDLYEQYF
.	TRBV5-1	13	TRBJ2-3	.	TGCGCCAGCAGTTACGAACTAGAAGATACGCAGTATTTT	CASSYELEDTQYF
.	TRBV2	14	TRBJ1-5	.	TGTGCCAGCAGTGAAGGTTCGAGCAATCAGCCCCAGCATTTT	CASSEGSSNQPQHF
.	TRBV5-6	14	TRBJ2-7	.	TGTGCCAGCAGCTTGAATGGAGTAAGCTACGAGCAGTACTTC	CASSLNGVSYEQYF
TRBD1	TRBV5-1	14	TRBJ1-6	.	TGCGCCAGCAGCACCCAGGGACAGGATTCACCCCTCCACTTT	CASSTQGQDSPLHF
TRBD2	TRBV18	13	TRBJ2-3	.	TGTGCCAGCTCACCTGGAGCGGGGGATACGCAGTATTTT	CASSPGAGDTQYF
.	TRBV6-1	15	TRBJ1-4	.	TGTGCCAGCAACCGGGAAGAAACTGGGAGAGAAAAACTGTTTTTT	CASNREETGREKLFF
.	TRBV18	13	TRBJ1-6	.	TGTGCCAGCTCACCAACAGGGAATTCACCCCTCCACTTT	CASSPTGNSPLHF